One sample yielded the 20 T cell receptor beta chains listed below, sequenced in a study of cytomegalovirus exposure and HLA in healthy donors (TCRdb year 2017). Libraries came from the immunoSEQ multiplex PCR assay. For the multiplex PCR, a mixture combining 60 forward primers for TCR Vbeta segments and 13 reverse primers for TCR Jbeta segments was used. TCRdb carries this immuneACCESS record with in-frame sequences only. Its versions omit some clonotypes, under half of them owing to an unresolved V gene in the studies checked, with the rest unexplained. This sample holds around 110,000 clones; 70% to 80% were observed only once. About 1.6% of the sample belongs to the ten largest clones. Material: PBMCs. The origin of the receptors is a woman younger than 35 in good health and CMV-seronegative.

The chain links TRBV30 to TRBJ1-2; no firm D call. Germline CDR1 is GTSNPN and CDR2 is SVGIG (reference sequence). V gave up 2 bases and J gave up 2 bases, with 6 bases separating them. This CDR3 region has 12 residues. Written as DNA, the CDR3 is TGTGCCTGGAGTCCCTTAAACTATGGCTACACCTTC. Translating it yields CAWSPLNYGYTF.

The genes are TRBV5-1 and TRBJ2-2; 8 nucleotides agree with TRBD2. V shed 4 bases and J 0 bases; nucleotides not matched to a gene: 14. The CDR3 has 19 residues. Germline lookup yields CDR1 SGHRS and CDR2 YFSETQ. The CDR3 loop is CASSPGGAGELTNTGELFF. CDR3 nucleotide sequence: TGCGCCAGCAGCCCCGGGGGAGCGGGGGAGCTTACGAACACCGGGGAGCTGTTTTTT.

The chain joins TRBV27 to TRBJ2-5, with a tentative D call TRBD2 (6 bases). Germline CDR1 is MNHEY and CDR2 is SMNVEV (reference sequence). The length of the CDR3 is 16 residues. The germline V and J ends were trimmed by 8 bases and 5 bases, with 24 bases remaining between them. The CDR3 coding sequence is TGTGCCAGCCGGAAGGCGGGATCAGGTCTTTTGGAGACCCAGTACTTC. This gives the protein CASRKAGSGLLETQYF.

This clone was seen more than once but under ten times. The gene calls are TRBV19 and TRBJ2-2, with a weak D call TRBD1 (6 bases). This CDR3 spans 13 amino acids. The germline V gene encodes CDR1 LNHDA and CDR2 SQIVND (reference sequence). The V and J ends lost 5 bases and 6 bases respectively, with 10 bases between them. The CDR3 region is CASSPEGAGELFF. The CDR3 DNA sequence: TGTGCCAGTAGTCCAGAGGGGGCCGGGGAGCTGTTTTTT.

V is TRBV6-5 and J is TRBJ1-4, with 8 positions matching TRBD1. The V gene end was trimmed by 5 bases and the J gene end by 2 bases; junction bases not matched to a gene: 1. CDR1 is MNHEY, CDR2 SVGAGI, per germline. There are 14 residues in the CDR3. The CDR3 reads CASSRQGTNEKLFF. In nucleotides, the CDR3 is TGTGCCAGCAGTCGACAGGGGACTAATGAAAAACTGTTTTTT.

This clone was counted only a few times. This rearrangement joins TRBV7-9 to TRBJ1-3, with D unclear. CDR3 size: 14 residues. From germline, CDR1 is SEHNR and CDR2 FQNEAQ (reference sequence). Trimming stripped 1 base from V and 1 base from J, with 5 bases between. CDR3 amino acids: CASSLERSGNTIYF. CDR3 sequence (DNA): TGTGCCAGCAGCTTAGAGAGGTCTGGAAACACCATATATTTT.

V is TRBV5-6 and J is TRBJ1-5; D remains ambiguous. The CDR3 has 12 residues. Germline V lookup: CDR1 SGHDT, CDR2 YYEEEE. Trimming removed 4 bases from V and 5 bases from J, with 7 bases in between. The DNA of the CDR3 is TGTGCCAGCAGCGCCCAGGATCAGCCCCAGCATTTT. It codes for CASSAQDQPQHF.

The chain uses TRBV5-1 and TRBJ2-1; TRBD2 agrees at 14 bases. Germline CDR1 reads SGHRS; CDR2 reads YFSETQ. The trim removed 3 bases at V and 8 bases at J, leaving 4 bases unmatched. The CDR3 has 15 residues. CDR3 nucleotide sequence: TGCGCCAGCAGCTCGACTAGCGGGGGGGCCCATGAGCAGTTCTTC. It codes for CASSSTSGGAHEQFF.

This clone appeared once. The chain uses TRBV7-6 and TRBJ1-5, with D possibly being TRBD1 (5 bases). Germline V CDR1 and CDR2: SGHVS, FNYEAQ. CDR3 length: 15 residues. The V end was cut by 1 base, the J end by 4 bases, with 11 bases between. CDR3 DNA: TGTGCCAGCAGCTTAGGGTGGGGACTAAATCAGCCCCAGCATTTT. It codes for CASSLGWGLNQPQHF.

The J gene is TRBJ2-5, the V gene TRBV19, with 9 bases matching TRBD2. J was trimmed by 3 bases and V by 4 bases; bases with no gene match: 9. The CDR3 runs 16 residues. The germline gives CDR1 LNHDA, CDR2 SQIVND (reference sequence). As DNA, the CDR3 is TGTGCCAGTAGTAGGGTAGCGGGGGCCTTAAAAGAGACCCAGTACTTC. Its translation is CASSRVAGALKETQYF.

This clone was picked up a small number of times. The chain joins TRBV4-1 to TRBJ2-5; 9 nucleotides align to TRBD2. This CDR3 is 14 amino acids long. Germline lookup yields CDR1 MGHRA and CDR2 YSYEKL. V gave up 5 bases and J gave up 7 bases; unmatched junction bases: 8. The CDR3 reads CASSTDSSGGTQYF. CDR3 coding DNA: TGCGCCAGCAGCACCGACAGTAGCGGGGGGACCCAGTACTTC.

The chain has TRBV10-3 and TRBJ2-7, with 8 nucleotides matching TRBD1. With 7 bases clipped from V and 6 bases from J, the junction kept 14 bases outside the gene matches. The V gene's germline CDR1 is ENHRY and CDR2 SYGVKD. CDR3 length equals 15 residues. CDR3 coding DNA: TGTGCCATCAACCCCTCAGGGGGCAGTCAGAGCGAGCAGTACTTC. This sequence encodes CAINPSGGSQSEQYF.

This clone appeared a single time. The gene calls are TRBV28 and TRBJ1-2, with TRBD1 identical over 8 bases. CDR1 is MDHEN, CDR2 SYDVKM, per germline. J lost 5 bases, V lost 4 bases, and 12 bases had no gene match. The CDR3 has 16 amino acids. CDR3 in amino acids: CASSSGQGVFPYGYTF. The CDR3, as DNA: TGTGCCAGCAGTTCCGGACAGGGAGTATTTCCTTATGGCTACACCTTC.

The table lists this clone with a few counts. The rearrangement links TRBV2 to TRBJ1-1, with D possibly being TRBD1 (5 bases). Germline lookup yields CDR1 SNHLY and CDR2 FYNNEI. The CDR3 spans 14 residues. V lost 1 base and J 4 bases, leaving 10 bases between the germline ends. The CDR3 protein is CASSEEGFGTEAFF. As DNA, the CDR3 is TGTGCCAGCAGTGAAGAGGGGTTTGGCACTGAAGCTTTCTTT.

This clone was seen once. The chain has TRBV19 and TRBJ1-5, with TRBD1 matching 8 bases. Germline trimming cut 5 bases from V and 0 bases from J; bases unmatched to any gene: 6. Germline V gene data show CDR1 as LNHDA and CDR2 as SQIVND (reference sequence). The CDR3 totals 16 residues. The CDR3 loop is CASSPQGALSNQPQHF. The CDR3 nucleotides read TGTGCCAGTAGTCCTCAGGGGGCCCTTAGCAATCAGCCCCAGCATTTT.

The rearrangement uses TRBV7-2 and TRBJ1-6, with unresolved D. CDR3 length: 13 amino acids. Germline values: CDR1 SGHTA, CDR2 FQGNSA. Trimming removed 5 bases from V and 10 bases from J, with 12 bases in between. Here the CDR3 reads CASSPPPTSPLHF. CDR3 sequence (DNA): TGTGCCAGCAGCCCCCCCCCGACATCACCCCTCCACTTT.

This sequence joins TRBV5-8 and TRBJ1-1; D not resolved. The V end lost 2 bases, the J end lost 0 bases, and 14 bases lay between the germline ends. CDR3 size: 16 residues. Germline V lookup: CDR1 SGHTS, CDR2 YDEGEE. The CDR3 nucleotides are TGTGCCAGCAGCTTTATGCCGGGGAGGGTGAACACTGAAGCTTTCTTT. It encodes CASSFMPGRVNTEAFF. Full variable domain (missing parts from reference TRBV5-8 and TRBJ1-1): EAGVTQSPTHLIKTRGQQATLRCSPISGHTSVYWYQQALGLGLQFLLWYDEGEERNRGNFPPRFSGRQFPNYSSELNVNALELEDSALYLCASSFMPGRVNTEAFFGQGTRLTVV.

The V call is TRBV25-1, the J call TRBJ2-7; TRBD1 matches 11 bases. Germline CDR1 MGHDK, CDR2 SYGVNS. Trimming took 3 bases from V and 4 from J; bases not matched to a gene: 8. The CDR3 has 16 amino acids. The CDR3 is CASSDKRTGGKYEQYF. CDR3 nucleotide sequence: TGTGCCAGCAGTGACAAACGGACAGGGGGCAAGTACGAGCAGTACTTC.

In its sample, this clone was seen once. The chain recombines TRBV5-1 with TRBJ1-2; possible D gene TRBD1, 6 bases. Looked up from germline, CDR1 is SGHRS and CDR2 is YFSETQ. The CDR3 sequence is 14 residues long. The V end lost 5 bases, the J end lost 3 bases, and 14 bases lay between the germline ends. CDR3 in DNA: TGCGCCAGCAGGACTCTCAGGGGCGACTATGGCTACACCTTC. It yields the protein CASRTLRGDYGYTF.

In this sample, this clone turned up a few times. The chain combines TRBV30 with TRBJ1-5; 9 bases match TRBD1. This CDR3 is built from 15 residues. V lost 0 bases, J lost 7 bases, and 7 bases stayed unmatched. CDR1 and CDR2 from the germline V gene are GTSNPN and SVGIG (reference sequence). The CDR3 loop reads CAWSVPQGASQPQHF. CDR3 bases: TGTGCCTGGAGTGTACCACAGGGGGCGAGCCAGCCCCAGCATTTT.